This T cell receptor beta chain appears in the sequencing data of a study of blood T cell repertoires in COVID-19. Study information: Specimens from acute and convalescent COVID-19 originated in the United States, Italy and Spain. Sources were T cells, B-cell-depleted T cells, or PBMCs; the material itself was cDNA or gDNA.

Source study methods: By means of reference gene primer amplification, nucleated cell counts were estimated. Data came from immunoSEQ multiplex PCR; TCRdb stores just in-frame clones and leaves some out. The DNA gave D and trimming, while V, J and clone size come from that table. The table has roughly 60,000 clones, approximately 75% seen once. Germline V lookup: CDR1 MNHEY, CDR2 SVGAGI. The CDR3 length is 15 residues. Trimming removed 6 bases from V and 7 bases from J; junction bases left unmatched: 14. The V and J genes are TRBV6-5 and TRBJ1-1; 7 bases fit TRBD1. The TCR sequence derives from an elderly man with acute or convalescent COVID-19. Sequences were obtained from peripheral blood. CDR3 in DNA: TGTGCCAGCAGAGGGTCGGGAGCAGGGGGGTTTGAAGCTTTCTTT. Its translation is CASRGSGAGGFEAFF.